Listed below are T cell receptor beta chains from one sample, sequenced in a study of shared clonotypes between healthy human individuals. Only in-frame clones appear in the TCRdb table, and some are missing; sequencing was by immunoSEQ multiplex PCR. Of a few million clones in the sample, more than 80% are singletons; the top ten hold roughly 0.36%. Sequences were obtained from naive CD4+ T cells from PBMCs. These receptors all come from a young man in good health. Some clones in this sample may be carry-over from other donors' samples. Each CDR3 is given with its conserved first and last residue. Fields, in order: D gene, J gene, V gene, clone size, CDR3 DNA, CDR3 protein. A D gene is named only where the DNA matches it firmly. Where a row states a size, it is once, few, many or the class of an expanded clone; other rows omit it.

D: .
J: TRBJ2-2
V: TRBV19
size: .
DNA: TGTGCCAGTAGTCAACCGGGCACAGGGACCACCGACGAGCTGTTTTTT
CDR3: CASSQPGTGTTDELFF

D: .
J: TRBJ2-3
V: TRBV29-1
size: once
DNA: TGCAGCGTTCGGGGAATTGCCACAGATACGCAGTATTTT
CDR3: CSVRGIATDTQYF

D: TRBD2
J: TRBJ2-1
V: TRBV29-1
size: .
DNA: TGCAGCGTTGCGGGGCGGGAGGGCTCCTACAATGAGCAGTTCTTC
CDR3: CSVAGREGSYNEQFF

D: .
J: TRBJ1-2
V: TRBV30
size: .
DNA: TGTGCCTGGAGTGTACCAAGGAAGGTCTATGGCTACACCTTC
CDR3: CAWSVPRKVYGYTF

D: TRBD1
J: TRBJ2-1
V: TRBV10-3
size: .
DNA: TGTGCCATCAACGCCGACAGGGGGTTCTACAATGAGCAGTTCTTC
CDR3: CAINADRGFYNEQFF

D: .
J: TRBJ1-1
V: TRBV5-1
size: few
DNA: TGCGCCAGCAGCTTGGTTCATGGGGACACTGAAGCTTTCTTT
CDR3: CASSLVHGDTEAFF

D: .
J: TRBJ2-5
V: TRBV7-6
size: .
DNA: TGTGCCAGCAGCTTATCTGGCGACCAAGAGACCCAGTACTTC
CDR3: CASSLSGDQETQYF

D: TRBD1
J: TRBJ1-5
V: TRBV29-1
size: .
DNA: TGCAGCGCCTTACTCGACAGGGGAGTGAGTCAGCCCCAGCATTTT
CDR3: CSALLDRGVSQPQHF

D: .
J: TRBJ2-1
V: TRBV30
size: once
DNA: TGTGCCTGGAGGAGATCGGGGAATGAGCAGTTCTTC
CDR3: CAWRRSGNEQFF

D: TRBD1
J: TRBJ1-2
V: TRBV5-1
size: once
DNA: TGCGCCAGCAGCTACATCGCCGGGACAGGGTATGGCTACACCTTC
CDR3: CASSYIAGTGYGYTF

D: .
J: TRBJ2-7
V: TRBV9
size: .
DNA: TGTGCCAGCACTCCGGGCCCGAGGGAGGTGGAGTACGAGCAGTACTTC
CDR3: CASTPGPREVEYEQYF

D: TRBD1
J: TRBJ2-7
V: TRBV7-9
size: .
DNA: TGTGCCAGCCTGAGCGGAAACAGGGGAGAGCAGTACTTC
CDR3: CASLSGNRGEQYF

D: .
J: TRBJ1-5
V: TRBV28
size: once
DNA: TGTGCCAGCACCCACCTTGTGGGGGCACTTATTAATCAGCCCCAGCATTTT
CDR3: CASTHLVGALINQPQHF

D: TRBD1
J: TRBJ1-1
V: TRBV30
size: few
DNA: TGTGCCTGGAGGGGGCGACAGGGGGCCTCTGAAGCTTTCTTT
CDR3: CAWRGRQGASEAFF

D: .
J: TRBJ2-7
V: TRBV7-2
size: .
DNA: TGTGCCAGCAGCTTACTACAAAAGGACGGTCTCTCCTACGAGCAGTACTTC
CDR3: CASSLLQKDGLSYEQYF

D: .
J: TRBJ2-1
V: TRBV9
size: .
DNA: TGTGCCAGCAGCGTTGATCATAATGAGCAGTTCTTC
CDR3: CASSVDHNEQFF

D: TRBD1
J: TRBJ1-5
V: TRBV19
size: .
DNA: TGTGCCAGTAGTACGCGGACAGGGGGTTTCAGCAATCAGCCCCAGCATTTT
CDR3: CASSTRTGGFSNQPQHF

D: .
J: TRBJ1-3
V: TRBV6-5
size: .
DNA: TGTGCTTGTTTCGACAGGCGATATTCTGGAAACACCATATATTTT
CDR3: CACFDRRYSGNTIYF

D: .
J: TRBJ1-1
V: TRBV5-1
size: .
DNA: TGCGCCAGCAGCCAGACCCAGGGTGGCACTGAAGCTTTCTTT
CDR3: CASSQTQGGTEAFF

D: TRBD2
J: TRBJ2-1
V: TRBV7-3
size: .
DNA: TGTGCCAGCAGTCAAACCGGCGGGAGTTGGGATGAGCAGTTCTTC
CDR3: CASSQTGGSWDEQFF

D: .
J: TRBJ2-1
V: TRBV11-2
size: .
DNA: TGTGCCAGCAGTCGCGGAGGGGTATACAATGAGCAGTTCTTC
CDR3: CASSRGGVYNEQFF

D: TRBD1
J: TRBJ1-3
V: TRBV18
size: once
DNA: TGTGCCAGCTCGCCACGACAGGGTTCGATCTCTGGAAACACCATATATTTT
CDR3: CASSPRQGSISGNTIYF

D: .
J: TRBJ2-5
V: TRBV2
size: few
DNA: TGTGCCAGCAGTGAGGGTGAGACCCAGTACTTC
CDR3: CASSEGETQYF

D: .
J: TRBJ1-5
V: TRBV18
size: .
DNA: TGTGCCAGCTCACCACTCGGTGGCAGCAATCAGCCCCAGCATTTT
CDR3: CASSPLGGSNQPQHF

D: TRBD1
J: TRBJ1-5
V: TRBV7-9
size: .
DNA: TGTGCCAGCAGCATGACAGGGGGAAACCAGCCCCAGCATTTT
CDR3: CASSMTGGNQPQHF

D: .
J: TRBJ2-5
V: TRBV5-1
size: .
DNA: TGCGCCAGCAGCCCCACCCGGCGGGAGACCCAGTACTTC
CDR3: CASSPTRRETQYF

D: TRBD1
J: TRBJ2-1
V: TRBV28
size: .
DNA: TGTGCCAGCAGTTTATATGCAGGGGGCCCCTACAATGAGCAGTTCTTC
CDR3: CASSLYAGGPYNEQFF

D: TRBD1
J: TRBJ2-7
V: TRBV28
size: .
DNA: TGTGCCAGCAGTCCAGCCCCCGGACAGGGAGGTTACGAGCAGTACTTC
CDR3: CASSPAPGQGGYEQYF

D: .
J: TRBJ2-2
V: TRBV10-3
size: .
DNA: TGTGCCATCAGTGAGGTGTCGCCCGGACAGAACACCGGGGAGCTGTTTTTT
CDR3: CAISEVSPGQNTGELFF

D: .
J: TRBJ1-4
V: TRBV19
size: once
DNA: TGTGCCAGTAGTATCAAAAACAGTCCAAATGAAAAACTGTTTTTT
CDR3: CASSIKNSPNEKLFF

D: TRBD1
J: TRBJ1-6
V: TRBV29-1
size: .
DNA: TGCAGCGTACGGACAGGGGGTACGAATTCACCCCTCCACTTT
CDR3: CSVRTGGTNSPLHF

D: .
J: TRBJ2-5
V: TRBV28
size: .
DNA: TGTGCCAGCAGTTTATTAGAGACCCAGTACTTC
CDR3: CASSLLETQYF

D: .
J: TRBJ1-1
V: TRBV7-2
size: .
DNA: TGTGCCAGCAGCTTCGACGGTAACCTGAACACTGAAGCTTTCTTT
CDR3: CASSFDGNLNTEAFF

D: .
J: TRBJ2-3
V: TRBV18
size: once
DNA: TGTGCCAGCTCAACCACATTAGATACGCAGTATTTT
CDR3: CASSTTLDTQYF

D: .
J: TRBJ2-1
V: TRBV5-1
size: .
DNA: TGCGCCAGCAGCTTGCAGCGGAGTCTGCAGTTCTTC
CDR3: CASSLQRSLQFF

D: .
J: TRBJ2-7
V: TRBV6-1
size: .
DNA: TGTGCCAGCAGTTTCCTTGAAGGGGGTTACGAGCAGTACTTC
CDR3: CASSFLEGGYEQYF

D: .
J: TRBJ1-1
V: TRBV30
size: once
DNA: TGTGCCTGGAGTACAGGAGGAGGCTACACTGAAGCTTTCTTT
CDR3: CAWSTGGGYTEAFF

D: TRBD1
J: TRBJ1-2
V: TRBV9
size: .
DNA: TGTGCCAGCAGCCCAGGGACAGGGGAGGGTGGCTACACCTTC
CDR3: CASSPGTGEGGYTF

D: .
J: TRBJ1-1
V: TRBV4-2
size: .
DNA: TGTGCCAGCAGCCAAGAAGGAAACGCCAGGAACACTGAAGCTTTCTTT
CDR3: CASSQEGNARNTEAFF

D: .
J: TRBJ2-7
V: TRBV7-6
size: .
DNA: TGTGCCAGCAGCTTAGCGTCGCGCTATAGCGGATCCTCCTACGAGCAGTACTTC
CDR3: CASSLASRYSGSSYEQYF

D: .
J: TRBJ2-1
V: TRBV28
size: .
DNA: TGTGCCAGCAGTTTGCTAAGTAGTGAGCAGTTCTTC
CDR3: CASSLLSSEQFF

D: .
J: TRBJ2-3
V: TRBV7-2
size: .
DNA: TGTGCCAGCAGCTCCCAGACACTCCGCACAGATACGCAGTATTTT
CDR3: CASSSQTLRTDTQYF

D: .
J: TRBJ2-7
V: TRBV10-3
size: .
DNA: TGTGCCACCCAGGGTATCGACGAGCAGTACTTC
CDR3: CATQGIDEQYF

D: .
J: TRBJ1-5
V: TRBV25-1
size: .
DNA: TGTGCCAGCAGCCACAGGGAAAATCAGCCCCAGCATTTT
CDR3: CASSHRENQPQHF

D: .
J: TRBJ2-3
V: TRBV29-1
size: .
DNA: TGCAGCGTTGTCGGGTTGGGCCCAGATACGCAGTATTTT
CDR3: CSVVGLGPDTQYF

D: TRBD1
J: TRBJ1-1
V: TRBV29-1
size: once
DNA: TGCAGCGTTGAAAAGGACAGGGTCCGCGCTGAAGCTTTCTTT
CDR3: CSVEKDRVRAEAFF

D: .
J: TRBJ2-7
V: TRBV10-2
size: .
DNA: TGCGCCAGCGGGAGGTCCTACGAGCAGTACTTC
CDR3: CASGRSYEQYF